This T cell receptor (beta chain) was sequenced for a study of PD-1 blockade in classical Hodgkin lymphoma. Whole-study findings and limits: Reports indicated that newly diagnosed patients had lower baseline TCR diversity than healthy donors did.

Sequenced by immunoSEQ multiplex PCR; TCRdb stores in-frame clones only, minus some. The table shows around 93,000 clones, with roughly 78% occurring only once. This clone was detected only a few times. Its matching antigen is unknown. The sample's time point: cycle 4 day 1 (C4D1), after more than 5 weeks of nivolumab. Relapse was seen in all patients after autologous stem cell transplantation, and brentuximab vedotin exposure was variable. Complete response, partial response or progressive disease constituted the best responses recorded. Germline V gene sequence: CDR1 LNHDA, CDR2 SQIVND (reference sequence). The V and J ends lost 4 bases and 2 bases respectively, with 15 bases between them. This CDR3 region has 16 residues.

The rearrangement joins TRBV19 to TRBJ1-5; D may be TRBD1 (5 bases). The input for sequencing was peripheral blood mononuclear cells (PBMCs), taken before the fourth cycle of nivolumab. The sequence derives from a human donor with classical Hodgkin lymphoma. In DNA, the CDR3 is TGTGCCAGTAGTAGCGGGGCTACCCCGGGCAATCAGCCCCAGCATTTT. It specifies CASSSGATPGNQPQHF.